The source of this TCR beta chain is a study of persistence of HIV-infected CD4 T cells. The overall study: Multiple blood draws of up to 180 mL, except a couple of donors with single leukapheresis.

Stimulation used 9 to 10 ug/mL lysate from CMV-infected fibroblasts. Sorted nonresponding memory CD4+ T cells were CD40L-negative, CD69-negative, CD45RO-high. The immunoSEQ assay was version 4, run in survey mode. The method was immunoSEQ multiplex PCR; TCRdb's version includes in-frame clones alone and lacks a portion of them. The sample carries 25,000 to 30,000 clones, 82% recorded once. The CDR3 sequence is 13 residues long. With 6 bases removed from V and 7 bases from J, the gap between germline ends came to 12 bases. Germline-derived CDR1 and CDR2 are MNHEY and SVGAGI. Note on this clone: Its antigen is unknown.

The clonotype originates from an adult man with HIV who was CMV-seropositive. J is TRBJ2-2 and V is TRBV6-5; a possible D gene is TRBD2 (6 bases). Sequenced material: CD4+ T cells sorted from PBMCs after roughly 18-hour stimulation, taken from a patient who received antiretroviral therapy. CDR3 residues: CASRDLAHGELFF. CDR3 bases: TGTGCCAGCAGAGACCTAGCGCACGGGGAGCTGTTTTTT.